The 23 T cell receptor beta chains presented below share a single source sample, sequenced in a study of T cells in Graves' hyperthyroidism and ophthalmopathy. Using RNA transcripts as the source, TCR beta CDR3 regions were amplified. TCR CDR3 underwent first-round RT-PCR with the HTBI primer set. Each CDR3 protein gets one entry after TCRdb re-called the multiplex PCR reads with MiXCR. The sample lists 500,000 to 800,000 distinct CDR3 sequences; approximately 42% were seen once. The sequenced sample consisted of peripheral blood or thyroid tissue (not recorded which). These receptors came from an adult man with Graves' disease, either hyperthyroidism or ophthalmopathy (not recorded which).

This clonotype was counted between two and nine times. The rearrangement joins TRBV7-3 to TRBJ1-1, with D unresolved. Trimming pared 10 bases from V and 1 base from J, leaving 19 bases between. The CDR3 totals 15 residues. The germline V gene has CDR1 SGHTA and CDR2 FQGTGA. The CDR3: CATESTAGWNTEAFF. Here the CDR3 DNA reads TGTGCCACAGAAAGTACAGCCGGGTGGAACACTGAAGCTTTCTTT.

This clonotype turned up a few times. CDR3 sequence (DNA): TGTGCCAGCAGCCCTGGGGACGGCCACTATGGCTACACCTTC. Translated, it gives CASSPGDGHYGYTF. The chain carries TRBV12-3 or TRBV12-4 and TRBJ1-2, with D perhaps matching TRBD1 (5 bases). V was clipped by 6 bases and J by 3 bases, with 14 bases between them. CDR3 length equals 14 residues.

The gene calls are TRBV5-4 and TRBJ2-5, with a possible D match to TRBD1 (5 bases). Trimming left V 3 bases short and J 4 bases short, with 19 bases between. CDR3 length equals 16 residues. Germline values: CDR1 SGHNT, CDR2 YYREEE (reference sequence). The CDR3: CASSWGSGTSRETQYF. For the CDR3, the DNA is TGTGCCAGCAGCTGGGGCTCGGGTACGAGTAGAGAGACCCAGTACTTC.

There are many counts of this clonotype. The rearrangement links TRBV20-1 to TRBJ1-4; D is unresolved. The CDR3 length is 10 residues. Looked up from germline, CDR1 is DFQATT and CDR2 is SNEGSKA (reference sequence). CDR3 in amino acids: CALLGEKLFF. DNA of the CDR3: TGCGCTCTTCTAGGGGAAAAACTGTTTTTT.

The sample holds a few counts of this clonotype. The chain uses TRBV4-1 and TRBJ2-5, with 7 bases fitting TRBD2. The germline CDR1 and CDR2 sequences are MGHRA and YSYEKL. This CDR3 contains 15 residues. Trimming cost V 0 bases and J 13 bases; bases outside gene matches: 14. CDR3 in amino acids: CASSQDWSGGHTGYF. DNA for the CDR3: TGCGCCAGCAGCCAAGATTGGTCGGGAGGCCACACCGGGTACTTC.

The sample holds a few counts of this clonotype. This sequence joins TRBV7-2 and TRBJ1-1; the D gene is possibly TRBD1 (6 bases). Germline lookup yields CDR1 SGHTA and CDR2 FQGNSA. V was clipped by 2 bases and J by 0 bases, with 31 bases between them. The CDR3 covers 22 residues. This CDR3 reads CASSLTSVWPPPRGGMNTEAFF. The CDR3 DNA sequence: TGTGCCAGCAGCTTAACTAGCGTATGGCCCCCCCCTCGAGGGGGGATGAACACTGAAGCTTTCTTT.

V usage is TRBV2 and J usage is TRBJ1-5, with D possibly being TRBD1 (5 bases). The germline gives CDR1 SNHLY, CDR2 FYNNEI. Trimming shortened V by 9 bases and J by 1 base, and 10 bases separated the two germline ends. The CDR3 covers 13 residues. The CDR3 region is CASDRRSNQPQHF. As DNA, the CDR3 is TGTGCCAGTGACAGAAGAAGCAATCAGCCCCAGCATTTT.

V is TRBV7-9 and J is TRBJ2-7, with 8 nucleotides matching TRBD2. The V gene's germline CDR1 is SEHNR and CDR2 FQNEAQ (reference sequence). CDR3 length: 17 amino acids. The trim removed 5 bases at V and 0 bases at J, leaving 12 bases unmatched. The CDR3: CASSARGGGRSSYEQYF. CDR3 nucleotide sequence: TGTGCCAGCAGCGCAAGGGGCGGGGGGCGAAGCTCCTACGAGCAGTACTTC.

This clonotype was detected many times. V gene TRBV12-3 or TRBV12-4 combines with J gene TRBJ1-4, with D possibly being TRBD1 (5 bases). Trimming left V 1 base short and J 7 bases short, with 10 bases between. This CDR3 has 14 amino acids. Here the CDR3 DNA reads TGTGCCAGCAGTTTAGGGGGCAGCCCTGAAAAACTGTTTTTT. As protein: CASSLGGSPEKLFF.

About this clonotype: The final CDR3 position lacks the conserved phenylalanine or tryptophan, pointing to a likely read error. The gene calls are TRBV7-9 and TRBJ1-6; perhaps TRBD1 as D (5 bases). Germline assignment: CDR1 SEHNR and CDR2 FQNEAQ (reference sequence). The CDR3 loop spans 14 amino acids. Trimming removed 3 bases at V and 4 bases at J, with 7 bases between. As DNA, the CDR3 is TGTGCCAGCAGCTTGGCAGGGTATAATTCACCCCTCCACAGT. It translates to CASSLAGYNSPLHS.

This chain connects TRBV10-3 to TRBJ2-6; 9 bases match TRBD1. CDR3 length equals 17 residues. Trimming removed 5 bases from V and 2 bases from J; junction bases left unmatched: 7. Germline CDR1 is ENHRY and CDR2 is SYGVKD. DNA of the CDR3: TGTGCCATCAGTTCCAGCGGGACAGGGACTGGGGCCAACGTCCTGACTTTC. It yields the protein CAISSSGTGTGANVLTF.

The gene calls are TRBV18 and TRBJ1-4; no definite D call. With 3 bases removed from V and 5 bases from J, the gap between germline ends came to 10 bases. This CDR3 region has 14 residues. Germline V lookup: CDR1 KGHSH, CDR2 LQKENI. CDR3 in amino acids: CASSPGRINEKLFF. The CDR3 coding sequence is TGTGCCAGCTCACCTGGACGGATAAATGAAAAACTGTTTTTT.

The J gene is TRBJ2-7, the V gene TRBV14, with a possible D match to TRBD1 (6 bases). Germline lookup yields CDR1 SGHDN and CDR2 FVKESK. The V and J ends lost 0 bases and 0 bases respectively, with 9 bases between them. The CDR3 extends over 15 amino acids. The CDR3: CASSQETGSSYEQYF. DNA for the CDR3: TGTGCCAGCAGCCAAGAGACAGGTAGCTCCTACGAGCAGTACTTC.

This clonotype was counted between two and nine times. The chain uses TRBV29-1 and TRBJ1-1, with a possible D match to TRBD1 (6 bases). This CDR3 spans 12 amino acids. Deletions cut 2 bases from V and 6 bases from J, with 10 bases between. Per the germline V gene, CDR1 is SQVTM and CDR2 is ANQGSEA. CDR3 nucleotide sequence: TGCAGCGTTGAACTTGGGGGCGCTGAAGCTTTCTTT. Amino acid sequence: CSVELGGAEAFF.

Turning to this clonotype: A much larger clone lies one base from this, so it may be a read error. This chain joins TRBV11-1 and TRBJ1-2; D perhaps matches TRBD1 (6 bases). There are 14 residues in the CDR3. The germline V gene has CDR1 SGHAT and CDR2 FQDESV (reference sequence). The CDR3 sequence: CASSYTDSGYDYTF. CDR3 in DNA: TGTGCCAGCAGTTACACGGACAGTGGCTATGACTACACCTTC.

The chain is built from TRBV2 and TRBJ1-1, with 9 bases identical to TRBD1. The CDR3 loop spans 15 amino acids. J lost 2 bases, V lost 6 bases, and 7 bases had no gene match. Germline loops: CDR1 SNHLY, CDR2 FYNNEI. The CDR3 DNA follows: TGTGCCAGCAGGGGGGACAGGGATTTAAACACTGAAGCTTTCTTT. It yields the protein CASRGDRDLNTEAFF.

The chain employs TRBV7-2 and TRBJ2-7, with unresolved D. The CDR3 is 13 amino acids. With 7 bases removed from V and 0 bases from J, the gap between germline ends came to 10 bases. Looked up from germline, CDR1 is SGHTA and CDR2 is FQGNSA. Here the CDR3 DNA reads TGTGCCAGCACGAGCGCCCACTCCTACGAGCAGTACTTC. This gives the protein CASTSAHSYEQYF.

This chain connects TRBV6-5 to TRBJ2-2; D is ambiguous. Germline V CDR1 and CDR2: MNHEY, SVGAGI. V was cut by 5 bases and J by 1 base, with 8 bases left in between. CDR3 length: 14 residues. In nucleotides, the CDR3 is TGTGCCAGCAGTAATCACGAGAACACCGGGGAGCTGTTTTTT. It translates to CASSNHENTGELFF.

Many counts were recorded for this clonotype. V usage is TRBV5-8 and J usage is TRBJ1-4; 8 nucleotides align to TRBD1. Per germline, CDR1 SGHTS and CDR2 YDEGEE. The CDR3 runs 13 residues. V shed 4 bases and J 8 bases; nucleotides not matched to a gene: 4. The DNA of the CDR3 is TGTGCCAGCAGCGGACAGGGTAGGGAAAAACTGTTTTTT. Translation: CASSGQGREKLFF.

This clonotype appeared a few times. Being one base from a much bigger clone, this may be a read error. The CDR3 does not close with the conserved phenylalanine or tryptophan, likely indicating a read error. The chain employs TRBV14 and TRBJ2-7, with D perhaps assigned TRBD1 or TRBD2 (5 bases each). CDR3 length equals 13 residues. Germline-derived CDR1 and CDR2 are SGHDN and FVKESK. The CDR3 region has the DNA TGCGCCAGCAGTGAGTCAGGGAGATGGGAGCAGTACCTC. This sequence encodes CASSESGRWEQYL.

The rearrangement uses TRBV24-1 and TRBJ1-5; no clear D gene. This CDR3 is built from 13 residues. The ends were cut back, 3 bases at V and 7 bases at J, with 9 bases in the middle. The germline CDR1 and CDR2 sequences are KGHDR and SFDVKD. The CDR3, as DNA: TGTGCCACCAGTGATGAGCCGGGACAGCCCCAGCATTTT. Its translation: CATSDEPGQPQHF.

This clonotype was counted a few times. The chain carries TRBV19 and TRBJ1-1; weak D call: TRBD1 (5 bases). The CDR3 is 16 amino acids. Germline V lookup: CDR1 LNHDA, CDR2 SQIVND (reference sequence). V lost 1 base, J lost 0 bases, and 12 bases lay in between. DNA of the CDR3: TGTGCCAGTAGTATAGCCTCGGGACTATTGAACACTGAAGCTTTCTTT. Its translation: CASSIASGLLNTEAFF.

This chain connects TRBV5-1 to TRBJ2-5; 8 bases line up with TRBD2. The CDR3 covers 14 residues. J lost 4 bases, V lost 6 bases, and 8 bases had no gene match. Germline assignment: CDR1 SGHRS and CDR2 YFSETQ. CDR3 sequence: CASTSGGVGETQYF. CDR3 in DNA: TGCGCCAGCACCTCCGGGGGGGTCGGAGAGACCCAGTACTTC.